This T cell receptor (beta chain) was recovered during a study of technical replicates of blood from several donors. Sequenced by immunoSEQ multiplex PCR; TCRdb stores in-frame clones only, minus some. This sample has 60,000 to 95,000 clones; roughly 89% occur once, and the top ten carry under 0.4%. The source of this sequence is a human donor in good health. Some clones in this sample may be carry-over from other donors' samples. Sequencing was carried out using T cells isolated from PBMCs.

This CDR3 reads CASSLAGEGNTIYF. The CDR3 DNA reads TGCGCCAGCAGCTTGGCCGGGGAGGGAAACACCATATATTTT. The rearrangement joins TRBV5-1 to TRBJ1-3; D unresolved. The V end lost 0 bases, the J end lost 4 bases, and 8 bases lay between the germline ends. Germline CDR1 reads SGHRS; CDR2 reads YFSETQ. The CDR3 runs to 14 residues.